The clone carrying this TCR beta chain showed up just a few times. This CDR3 is built from 15 residues. The V segment lost 9 bases and the J segment 2 bases; nucleotides outside the gene matches: 7. Germline CDR1 reads SEHNR; CDR2 reads FQNEAQ (reference sequence). Some clones are missing from TCRdb's copy, which holds only in-frame ones; the method was immunoSEQ multiplex PCR. The sample lists about 270,000 clones, around 86% occurring once. This specimen belongs to a study of blood T cell repertoires in COVID-19. The sequenced sample consisted of peripheral blood. This chain joins TRBV7-9 and TRBJ1-4, with TRBD1 identical over 9 bases. The clonotype comes from an older woman with active or convalescent COVID-19. CDR3 protein: CASDRGMKTNEKLFF. CDR3 coding DNA: TGTGCCAGTGACAGGGGGATGAAGACTAATGAAAAACTGTTTTTT.